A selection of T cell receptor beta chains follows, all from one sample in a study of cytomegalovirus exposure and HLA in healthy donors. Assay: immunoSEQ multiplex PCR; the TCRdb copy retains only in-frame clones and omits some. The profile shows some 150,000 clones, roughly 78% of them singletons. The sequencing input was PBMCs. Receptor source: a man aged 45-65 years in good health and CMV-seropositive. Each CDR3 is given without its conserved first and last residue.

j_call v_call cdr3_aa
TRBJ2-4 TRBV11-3 ASSPGQGRNIQY
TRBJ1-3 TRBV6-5 ASSDRGGNTIY
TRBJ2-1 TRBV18 ASSPLKGTSSYNEQF
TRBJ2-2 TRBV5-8 ASSAGQGGTGELF
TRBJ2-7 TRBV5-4 ASSWGTSGRAYEQY
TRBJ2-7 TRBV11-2 ASSLAAGNYEQY
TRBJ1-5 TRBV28 AIGGKGRQPQH
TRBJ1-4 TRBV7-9 SSSFDRPNEKLF
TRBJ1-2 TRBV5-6 ASSLFSRGNYGYT
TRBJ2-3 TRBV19 ASSGSGVPDTQY
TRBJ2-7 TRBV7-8 ASSFRTSGTYEQY
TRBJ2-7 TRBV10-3 AIRGQGSSYEQY
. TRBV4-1 ASSQPRTGVYEQY
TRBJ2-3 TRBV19 ASSWTSGRAVSDTQY
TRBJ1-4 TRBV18 ASSPRTGSSEKLF
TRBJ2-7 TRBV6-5 ASSQPGLASEQY
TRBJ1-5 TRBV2 ASVKQDSNQPQH
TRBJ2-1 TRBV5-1 ASSVTSGSYNEQF
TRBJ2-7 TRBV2 ASKEGLAGVYEQY
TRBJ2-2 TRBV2 ASRLAGGPTGELF
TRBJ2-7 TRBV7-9 ASSPGIGGYEQY
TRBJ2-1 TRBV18 ASSLTRTTPQSRGEQF
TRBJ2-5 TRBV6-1 ASSAQGRGGEETQY
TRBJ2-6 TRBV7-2 ASSLRSSASSGANVLT
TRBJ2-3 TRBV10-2 ASSGMASGSTDTQY
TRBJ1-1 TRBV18 ASSRGVQGTAF
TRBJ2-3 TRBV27 ASLKDRRKTDTQY
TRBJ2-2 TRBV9 ASSPQASGTTGELF
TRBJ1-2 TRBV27 ASSPSGVYGYT
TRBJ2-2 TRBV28 ASSLLGQENTGELF
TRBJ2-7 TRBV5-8 ASSRGGRSSYEQY
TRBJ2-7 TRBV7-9 ASSPGTSPIEQY
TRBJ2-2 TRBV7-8 ASSLAPGQGGNAGELF
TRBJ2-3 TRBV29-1 SVEDPGGPDTQY
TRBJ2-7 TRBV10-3 AIRDSGSHEQY
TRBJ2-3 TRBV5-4 ASSRDRAGTDTQY
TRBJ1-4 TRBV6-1 ASSPQGAGEKLF
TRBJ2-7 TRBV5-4 ASSLVPRGLSYEQY
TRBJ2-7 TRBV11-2 ASSLGQQPSYEQY
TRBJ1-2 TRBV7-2 ASSLVLRGGYT
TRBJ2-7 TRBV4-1 ASSQGASYEQY
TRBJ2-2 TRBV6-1 ASSALAGSNTGELF
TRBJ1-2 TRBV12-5 ASGPGQDYGYT
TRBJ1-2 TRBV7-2 ASSLRTGKYYGYT
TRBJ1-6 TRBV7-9 ASYRGGSYNSPLH
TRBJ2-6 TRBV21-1 ASSKNPWLGANVLT
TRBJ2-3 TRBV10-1 ASSPSGRTPDTQY
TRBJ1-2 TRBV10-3 AISESGGENYGYT
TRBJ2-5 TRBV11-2 ASSFFILGRSGTQY
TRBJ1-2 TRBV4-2 ASSQDLSYGYT
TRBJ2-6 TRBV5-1 ASSGGTGRSGANVLT